These 26 T cell receptor beta chains were sequenced from one sample in a study of blood T cell repertoires in COVID-19 (dated by TCRdb to 2020 to 2021). The receptor library was made with the immunoSEQ multiplex PCR assay. TCRdb obtained this table from immuneACCESS and retained in-frame rearrangements with V and J assigned. These tables miss some clones; where compared with another copy, unresolved V genes account for less than half of the shortfall, and the remainder is unexplained. This sample is represented by about 150,000 clones; about 90% of them were singletons. The top ten clones comprise 5.5% to 8.5% of the sample. The material sequenced was PBMCs or T cells enriched from blood (not recorded which). Receptor source: a woman aged 45 to 65 who had recovered from COVID-19.

The chain uses TRBV10-3 and TRBJ2-7; 9 positions agree with TRBD2. Germline values: CDR1 ENHRY, CDR2 SYGVKD. J gave up 3 bases and V 4 bases, and 1 base lay outside the gene matches. The CDR3 extends over 13 amino acids. CDR3 nucleotide sequence: TGTGCCATCAGTGCGCGGGAGGGCTACGAGCAGTACTTC. This gives the protein CAISAREGYEQYF.

This chain links TRBV5-1 with TRBJ2-1; 7 positions match TRBD2. Germline values: CDR1 SGHRS, CDR2 YFSETQ. The CDR3 spans 15 residues. Trimming took 2 bases from V and 4 from J; bases not matched to a gene: 6. Here the CDR3 reads CASSFKSSGYNEQFF. In DNA, the CDR3 is TGCGCCAGCAGCTTTAAGTCTAGCGGTTACAATGAGCAGTTCTTC.

This chain's CDR3 is CASSSDAGGAFF. For the CDR3, the DNA is TGTGCCAGCAGTTCAGACGCTGGGGGGGCTTTCTTT. This rearrangement joins TRBV28 to TRBJ1-1; possibly TRBD1 for D (5 bases). This CDR3 is built from 12 residues. Trimming took off 4 bases at V and 11 bases at J, with 14 bases between the two ends. The germline V gene has CDR1 MDHEN and CDR2 SYDVKM.

This clone has only a few counts. The chain carries TRBV5-1 and TRBJ2-5, with D perhaps matching TRBD1 (6 bases). The CDR3 sequence is 14 residues long. Germline-derived CDR1 and CDR2 are SGHRS and YFSETQ. Trimming took off 4 bases at V and 2 bases at J, with 12 bases between the two ends. DNA of the CDR3: TGCGCCAGCAGCCCAGGGACACCGCAAGAGACCCAGTACTTC. This encodes CASSPGTPQETQYF. The full variable domain, in which reference TRBV5-1 and TRBJ2-5 provide the parts outside the CDR3, is KAGVTQTPRYLIKTRGQQVTLSCSPISGHRSVSWYQQTPGQGLQFLFEYFSETQRNKGNFPGRFSGRQFSNSRSEMNVSTLELGDSALYLCASSPGTPQETQYFGPGTRLLVL.

This clone was picked up a small number of times. V is TRBV5-1 and J is TRBJ2-3, with 7 bases aligning to TRBD2. There are 15 residues in the CDR3. Germline V gives CDR1 SGHRS, CDR2 YFSETQ. J was trimmed by 2 bases and V by 1 base; bases with no gene match: 4. CDR3 protein: CASSLSGGDTDTQYF. For the CDR3, the DNA is TGCGCCAGCAGCTTGTCTGGGGGGGACACAGATACGCAGTATTTT.

J is TRBJ1-1 and V is TRBV7-8; a weak D match, TRBD1 (6 bases). V was cut by 2 bases and J by 6 bases, with 10 bases left in between. There are 13 residues in the CDR3. Germline CDR1 is SGHVS and CDR2 is FQNEAQ. The CDR3 sequence: CASSLQGIAEAFF. CDR3 in DNA: TGTGCCAGCAGCTTACAGGGGATAGCTGAAGCTTTCTTT.

This clone was found a few times. The chain links TRBV7-2 to TRBJ2-1, with 8 bases fitting TRBD2. V lost 5 bases, J lost 14 bases, and 8 bases stayed unmatched. The CDR3 runs 12 residues. Germline V gene lookup returns CDR1 SGHTA and CDR2 FQGNSA. CDR3 nucleotide sequence: TGTGCCAGCAGCGCCGCGGGGGGCAGAGAGTTCTTC. Protein sequence: CASSAAGGREFF.

The rearrangement joins TRBV6-5 to TRBJ2-3, with D possibly TRBD2 on 5 matching bases. Trimming removed 5 bases at V and 11 bases at J, with 20 bases between. Germline CDR1 MNHEY, CDR2 SVGAGI. The CDR3 has 14 amino acids. The CDR3 loop is CASSNLDSTVGQYF. The CDR3 nucleotides read TGTGCCAGCAGTAACTTGGACTCAACAGTGGGGCAGTATTTT.

This chain joins TRBV19 and TRBJ2-1, with 9 nucleotides matching TRBD2. V trimming: 3 bases; J trimming: 8 bases; junction bases outside the gene matches: 20. The germline gives CDR1 LNHDA, CDR2 SQIVND (reference sequence). This CDR3 contains 19 residues. CDR3 protein: CASSIPRGVWGAGGHEQFF. CDR3 coding DNA: TGTGCCAGTAGTATCCCCAGGGGGGTTTGGGGAGCGGGAGGCCATGAGCAGTTCTTC.

The chain recombines TRBV18 with TRBJ1-5; a possible D gene is TRBD1 (6 bases). This CDR3 is 14 amino acids long. Germline CDR1 reads KGHSH; CDR2 reads LQKENI. With 6 bases removed from V and 2 bases from J, the gap between germline ends came to 11 bases. Here the CDR3 reads CASSLHRGNQPQHF. The CDR3 DNA sequence: TGTGCCAGCTCGTTACACAGGGGCAATCAGCCCCAGCATTTT.

The table lists this clone with a count of one. The CDR3 DNA sequence: TGTGCCAGCAGCAAACTAGCGGGAGATAAAGATACGCAGTATTTT. Protein product: CASSKLAGDKDTQYF. V and J are TRBV5-6 and TRBJ2-3; 11 nucleotides line up with TRBD2. This CDR3 spans 15 amino acids. CDR1 is SGHDT and CDR2 is YYEEEE in the germline V gene. With 4 bases clipped from V and 5 bases from J, the junction kept 6 bases outside the gene matches.

The V gene is TRBV5-1, the J gene TRBJ2-5, with TRBD2 matching over 7 bases. The trim removed 1 base at V and 5 bases at J, leaving 11 bases unmatched. This CDR3 contains 16 residues. Germline V gene data show CDR1 as SGHRS and CDR2 as YFSETQ. The CDR3 protein is CASSLSGRADWETQYF. CDR3 sequence (DNA): TGCGCCAGCAGCTTGAGTGGGAGGGCCGACTGGGAGACCCAGTACTTC.

This rearrangement joins TRBV2 to TRBJ1-1; D not certain. With 4 bases removed from V and 5 bases from J, the gap between germline ends came to 8 bases. Germline CDR1 and CDR2: SNHLY and FYNNEI. This CDR3 contains 12 residues. The CDR3 region is CASSARATEAFF. For the CDR3, the DNA is TGTGCCAGCAGTGCGAGGGCAACTGAAGCTTTCTTT.

The J gene is TRBJ2-4, the V gene TRBV28; 8 nucleotides align to TRBD2. Germline CDR1 reads MDHEN; CDR2 reads SYDVKM. The CDR3 totals 13 residues. V lost 6 bases, J lost 6 bases, and 4 bases stayed unmatched. Here the CDR3 reads CASSRGGINIQYF. The CDR3 DNA is TGTGCCAGCAGCCGGGGGGGGATAAACATTCAGTACTTC.

The chain combines TRBV18 with TRBJ2-7; 11 nucleotides line up with TRBD2. In germline, CDR1 is KGHSH, CDR2 LQKENI. V was pared by 2 bases and J by 0 bases, with 3 bases of the junction left unmatched. The CDR3 spans 16 residues. The CDR3, as DNA: TGTGCCAGCTCACCAATAGCGGGAGGGCCCTCCTACGAGCAGTACTTC. It translates to CASSPIAGGPSYEQYF.

The CDR3 DNA sequence: TGTGCCAGCACCAAAGGGCAGGGGAGCACTGAAGCTTTCTTT. Protein product: CASTKGQGSTEAFF. The V and J genes are TRBV6-5 and TRBJ1-1, with a tentative D call TRBD1 (6 bases). Germline V gene sequence: CDR1 MNHEY, CDR2 SVGAGI. Between the trimmed V and J ends, which lost 7 bases and 4 bases, there was a span of 16 bases. CDR3 size: 14 residues.

V is TRBV4-1 and J is TRBJ2-5; a possible D gene is TRBD1 (5 bases). This CDR3 spans 13 amino acids. Germline V CDR1 and CDR2: MGHRA, YSYEKL. Trimming pared 7 bases from V and 7 bases from J, leaving 16 bases between. The CDR3 sequence is CASTGLGDPTQYF. The CDR3 DNA reads as TGCGCCAGCACGGGCCTAGGGGATCCGACCCAGTACTTC.

The V call is TRBV6-1, the J call TRBJ2-7, with D tentatively TRBD1 (6 bases). The CDR3 is 15 amino acids. With 2 bases removed from V and 3 bases from J, the gap between germline ends came to 14 bases. Germline assignment: CDR1 MNHNS and CDR2 SASEGT. CDR3 coding DNA: TGTGCCAGCAGTGAAAATTGGACAGAACTCTACGAGCAGTACTTC. Its protein product is CASSENWTELYEQYF.

The rearrangement links TRBV30 to TRBJ2-7; 11 positions agree with TRBD2. J gave up 6 bases and V 4 bases, and 5 bases lay outside the gene matches. This CDR3 region has 13 residues. The germline V gene has CDR1 GTSNPN and CDR2 SVGIG (reference sequence). The CDR3: CAWILAGVGEQYF. DNA of the CDR3: TGTGCCTGGATACTAGCGGGAGTGGGCGAGCAGTACTTC.

The chain employs TRBV13 and TRBJ1-1; maybe TRBD1 (6 bases). Trimming pared 4 bases from V and 4 bases from J, leaving 25 bases between. Germline V gene sequence: CDR1 PRHDT, CDR2 FYEKMQ (reference sequence). The CDR3 runs 18 residues. The DNA of the CDR3 is TGTGCCAGCAGCTCCCTGGACAGTCGGTGGTCGGTAGGCACTGAAGCTTTCTTT. This gives the protein CASSSLDSRWSVGTEAFF.

The chain links TRBV7-6 to TRBJ1-1; D remains unclear. The germline V gene encodes CDR1 SGHVS and CDR2 FNYEAQ. The CDR3 loop spans 16 amino acids. Between the trimmed V and J ends, which lost 0 bases and 0 bases, there was a span of 11 bases. CDR3 DNA sequence: TGTGCCAGCAGCTTAGCCCTTGGGAGTGTGAACACTGAAGCTTTCTTT. Protein product: CASSLALGSVNTEAFF.

The chain is built from TRBV5-5 and TRBJ2-7; the D is unclear. The CDR3 consists of 15 residues. Germline CDR1 and CDR2: SGHKS and YYEKEE (reference sequence). V was pared by 0 bases and J by 2 bases, with 12 bases between. DNA of the CDR3: TGTGCCAGCAGCTTGGTGGGCCTGGTGGCCTACGAGCAGTACTTC. It encodes CASSLVGLVAYEQYF.

V and J are TRBV19 and TRBJ2-3; no clear D gene. The CDR3 totals 14 residues. Germline lookup yields CDR1 LNHDA and CDR2 SQIVND (reference sequence). V lost 4 bases to trimming and J lost 0 bases, with 8 bases between them. CDR3 sequence (DNA): TGTGCCAGTAGTAGACAAACTAGCACAGATACGCAGTATTTT. As protein: CASSRQTSTDTQYF.

The J gene is TRBJ1-1, the V gene TRBV28, with D perhaps TRBD1 (6 bases). CDR3 length: 13 amino acids. The germline V gene has CDR1 MDHEN and CDR2 SYDVKM. The V gene lost 5 bases and the J gene lost 0 bases, with 7 bases spanning the gap. The CDR3 region has the DNA TGTGCCAGCAGTCGACAGGTGAACACTGAAGCTTTCTTT. Its protein is CASSRQVNTEAFF.

The rearrangement joins TRBV30 to TRBJ2-2; 11 bases align to TRBD2. Germline V gives CDR1 GTSNPN, CDR2 SVGIG (reference sequence). This CDR3 region has 14 residues. The J segment lost 4 bases and the V segment lost 3 bases, leaving 1 base of the junction unmatched. This CDR3 is CAWRTSGGTGELFF. The DNA for the CDR3 is TGTGCCTGGAGAACTAGCGGGGGCACCGGGGAGCTGTTTTTT.

The chain employs TRBV18 and TRBJ2-1, with D perhaps matching TRBD1 (6 bases). This CDR3 contains 14 residues. V was clipped by 1 base and J by 6 bases, with 10 bases between them. Looked up from germline, CDR1 is KGHSH and CDR2 is LQKENI. The CDR3 nucleotides read TGTGCCAGCTCACCACTCCGGGACATCAATGAGCAGTTCTTC. Its translation: CASSPLRDINEQFF.